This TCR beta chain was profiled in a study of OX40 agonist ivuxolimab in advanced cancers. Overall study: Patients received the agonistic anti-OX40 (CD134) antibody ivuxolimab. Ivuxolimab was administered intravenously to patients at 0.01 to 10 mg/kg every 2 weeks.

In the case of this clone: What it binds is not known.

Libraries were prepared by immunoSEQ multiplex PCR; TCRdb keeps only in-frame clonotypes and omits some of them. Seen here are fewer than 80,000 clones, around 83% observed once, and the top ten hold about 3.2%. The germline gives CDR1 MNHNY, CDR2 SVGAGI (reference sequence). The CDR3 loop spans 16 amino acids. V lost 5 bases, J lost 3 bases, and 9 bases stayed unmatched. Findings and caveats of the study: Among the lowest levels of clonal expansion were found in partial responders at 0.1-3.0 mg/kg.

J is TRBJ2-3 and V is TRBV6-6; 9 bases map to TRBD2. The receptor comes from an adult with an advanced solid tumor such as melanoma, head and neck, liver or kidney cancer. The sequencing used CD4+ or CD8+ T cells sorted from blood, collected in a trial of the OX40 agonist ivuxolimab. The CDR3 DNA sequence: TGTGCCAGCAGTAAGCGACTAGCGGTGGGGACAGATACGCAGTATTTT. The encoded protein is CASSKRLAVGTDTQYF.